Listed here are 30 T cell receptor beta chains from one sample, sequenced in a study of technical replicates of blood from a few donors. Data came from immunoSEQ multiplex PCR; TCRdb stores just in-frame clones and leaves some out. This sample has tens of thousands of clones, with 90% to 95% found just once. Sequenced sample: T cells isolated from PBMCs. Source of these receptors: a human donor in good health. Some clones in this sample may be carry-over from other donors' samples.

The rearrangement joins TRBV5-6 to TRBJ1-2; 8 bases map to TRBD1. CDR1 SGHDT and CDR2 YYEEEE come from the germline V gene. V lost 4 bases to trimming and J lost 6 bases; unmatched junction nucleotides: 11. The CDR3 is made up of 15 amino acids. The CDR3 sequence: CASSLNRQGRDGYTF. Here the CDR3 DNA reads TGTGCCAGCAGCCTAAATAGACAGGGGAGGGATGGCTACACCTTC.

J is TRBJ2-2 and V is TRBV4-1, with 11 positions matching TRBD2. The ends lost 1 base at V and 5 bases at J; junction bases unmatched: 0. Germline values: CDR1 MGHRA, CDR2 YSYEKL. This CDR3 region has 15 residues. This CDR3 is CASSQGLAGTGELFF. The CDR3 DNA reads as TGCGCCAGCAGCCAAGGACTAGCGGGGACCGGGGAGCTGTTTTTT.

This rearrangement joins TRBV7-6 to TRBJ2-7, with 9 bases aligning to TRBD1. Germline CDR1 reads SGHVS; CDR2 reads FNYEAQ. The CDR3 has 15 amino acids. V lost 1 base, J lost 3 bases, and 4 bases stayed unmatched. The CDR3 DNA reads as TGTGCCAGCAGCTTAGAGGGACAGGGATACTACGAGCAGTACTTC. This gives the protein CASSLEGQGYYEQYF.

This sequence joins TRBV27 and TRBJ2-3, with D possibly matching TRBD2 (6 bases). This CDR3 has 14 residues. Germline V CDR1 and CDR2: MNHEY, SMNVEV (reference sequence). Deletions cut 2 bases from V and 0 bases from J, with 6 bases between. The CDR3: CASSLGGSTDTQYF. CDR3 nucleotide sequence: TGTGCCAGCAGTTTAGGGGGGAGCACAGATACGCAGTATTTT.

The rearrangement joins TRBV5-6 to TRBJ1-6, with TRBD1 as a possible D gene (6 bases). Germline V CDR1 and CDR2: SGHDT, YYEEEE. V was cut by 1 base and J by 10 bases, with 15 bases left in between. There are 15 residues in the CDR3. CDR3 sequence: CASSLIVTTGSPLHF. CDR3 sequence (DNA): TGTGCCAGCAGCTTGATAGTGACAACAGGGTCACCCCTCCACTTT.

V is TRBV2 and J is TRBJ1-2; 7 positions match TRBD1. The V gene's germline CDR1 is SNHLY and CDR2 FYNNEI. With V trimmed by 4 bases and J by 3 bases, 5 bases remained unmatched. The CDR3 totals 14 residues. The CDR3 coding sequence is TGTGCCAGCAGTGGCGCCACAGGGGACTATGGCTACACCTTC. It codes for CASSGATGDYGYTF.

J is TRBJ2-7 and V is TRBV7-2; D may be TRBD1 (6 bases). CDR1 and CDR2 (germline): SGHTA, FQGNSA. The CDR3 totals 15 residues. Trimming stripped 5 bases from V and 4 bases from J, with 18 bases between. The CDR3 protein is CASSVLAGTHYEQYF. The CDR3 DNA follows: TGTGCCAGCAGCGTCCTGGCTGGGACACATTACGAGCAGTACTTC.

The rearrangement joins TRBV29-1 to TRBJ2-1; D unclear. V lost 1 base and J 6 bases, leaving 7 bases between the germline ends. Germline V CDR1 and CDR2: SQVTM, ANQGSEA. The CDR3 runs 12 residues. The CDR3 DNA reads as TGCAGCGTTGAAGGAAGTAGCAATGAGCAGTTCTTC. This codes for CSVEGSSNEQFF.

V is TRBV28 and J is TRBJ2-2; 12 positions agree with TRBD1. Germline CDR1 is MDHEN and CDR2 is SYDVKM. This CDR3 spans 16 amino acids. V lost 7 bases to trimming and J lost 7 bases; unmatched junction nucleotides: 10. The CDR3 DNA is TGTGCCAGCAAATTTGCGGGACAGGGGGCAGTCGGGGAGCTGTTTTTT. Protein sequence: CASKFAGQGAVGELFF.

The rearrangement uses TRBV7-9 and TRBJ2-3; TRBD2 aligns across 10 bases. CDR3 length equals 14 residues. V lost 6 bases and J lost 6; bases outside the gene matches: 6. Per the germline V gene, CDR1 is SEHNR and CDR2 is FQNEAQ (reference sequence). CDR3 residues: CASREAGGRDTQYF. The CDR3 coding sequence is TGTGCCAGCAGGGAAGCGGGAGGGCGGGATACGCAGTATTTT.

The J gene is TRBJ1-4, the V gene TRBV6-4; D possibly corresponds to TRBD1 (6 bases). CDR3 length equals 16 residues. Germline loops: CDR1 MRHNA, CDR2 SNTAGT. Trimming took 3 bases from V and 7 from J, leaving 18 bases between them. DNA of the CDR3: TGTGCCAGCAGTGAGTTCCAACAGGGAATTGGTGAAAAACTGTTTTTT. It encodes CASSEFQQGIGEKLFF.

This chain links TRBV2 with TRBJ1-2, with D possibly TRBD1 on 6 matching bases. The germline V and J ends were trimmed by 4 bases and 0 bases, with 27 bases remaining between them. The CDR3 is made up of 20 amino acids. Germline-derived CDR1 and CDR2 are SNHLY and FYNNEI. The CDR3: CASSVSSGAGTPTTNYGYTF. As DNA, the CDR3 is TGTGCCAGCAGTGTTTCGTCAGGTGCAGGGACACCGACAACTAACTATGGCTACACCTTC.

The rearrangement links TRBV27 to TRBJ1-1; possible D gene TRBD1, 5 bases. V was trimmed by 0 bases and J by 5 bases, leaving 10 bases between them. Germline-derived CDR1 and CDR2 are MNHEY and SMNVEV (reference sequence). The CDR3 is 14 amino acids. The CDR3 nucleotides read TGTGCCAGCAGTTTATCGCCAGGGAGGACTGAAGCTTTCTTT. Amino acid sequence: CASSLSPGRTEAFF.

The genes are TRBV10-3 and TRBJ2-7; TRBD2 agrees at 8 bases. CDR1 ENHRY and CDR2 SYGVKD come from the germline V gene. This CDR3 has 16 amino acids. V dropped 0 bases and J dropped 3; count of bases not matched to a gene: 7. The CDR3 sequence is CAISESGSGGYYEQYF. The DNA for the CDR3 is TGTGCCATCAGTGAGTCGGGCAGCGGGGGATACTACGAGCAGTACTTC.

This chain uses TRBV7-3 with TRBJ2-1; 13 positions match TRBD2. CDR1 and CDR2 (germline): SGHTA, FQGTGA. This CDR3 has 15 amino acids. After removal of 5 bases from V and 7 bases from J, the junction contained 5 bases not matched to a gene. The CDR3 bases are TGTGCCAGCAGCCGAGGACTAGCGGGAGTAAATGAGCAGTTCTTC. Protein: CASSRGLAGVNEQFF.

This rearrangement joins TRBV25-1 to TRBJ2-7; 7 nucleotides line up with TRBD1. The CDR3 covers 15 residues. Germline V gene lookup returns CDR1 MGHDK and CDR2 SYGVNS. Germline trimming cut 6 bases from V and 1 base from J; bases unmatched to any gene: 9. The CDR3: CASRDGTANSYEQYF. In DNA form, the CDR3 reads TGTGCCAGCAGAGACGGGACAGCGAATTCCTACGAGCAGTACTTC.

This sequence joins TRBV29-1 and TRBJ2-7; TRBD1 agrees at 7 bases. The CDR3 length is 13 residues. With 3 bases clipped from V and 2 bases from J, the junction kept 4 bases outside the gene matches. Looked up from germline, CDR1 is SQVTM and CDR2 is ANQGSEA. CDR3 protein: CSVEGRGPYEQYF. CDR3 bases: TGCAGCGTTGAGGGTAGGGGGCCCTACGAGCAGTACTTC.

This rearrangement joins TRBV6-1 to TRBJ2-7; 7 nucleotides match TRBD1. The ends lost 1 base at V and 2 bases at J; junction bases unmatched: 11. CDR3 length: 17 amino acids. Germline V CDR1 and CDR2: MNHNS, SASEGT. This chain's CDR3 is CASSEGVLGGDTYEQYF. In DNA form, the CDR3 reads TGTGCCAGCAGTGAAGGTGTTTTAGGGGGCGACACCTACGAGCAGTACTTC.

The gene calls are TRBV15 and TRBJ1-1; no firm D call. The germline gives CDR1 LNHNV, CDR2 YYDKDF (reference sequence). The CDR3 is 13 residues long. The ends were cut back, 9 bases at V and 5 bases at J, with 16 bases in the middle. DNA of the CDR3: TGTGCCACACAATGGGAGAGGAGGACTGAAGCTTTCTTT. It codes for CATQWERRTEAFF.

This chain joins TRBV15 and TRBJ2-2, with 9 positions matching TRBD1. The CDR3 has 15 residues. V was pared by 7 bases and J by 0 bases, with 3 bases of the junction left unmatched. Germline lookup yields CDR1 LNHNV and CDR2 YYDKDF (reference sequence). The CDR3, as DNA: TGTGCCACCACCGGACAGGGGTCGAACACCGGGGAGCTGTTTTTT. As protein: CATTGQGSNTGELFF.

The chain employs TRBV6-1 and TRBJ2-7, with D tentatively TRBD2 (5 bases). Trimming shortened V by 9 bases and J by 9 bases, and 21 bases separated the two germline ends. The CDR3 runs to 13 residues. Germline CDR1 reads MNHNS; CDR2 reads SASEGT. The CDR3 loop is CASESGIEVWQYF. CDR3 sequence (DNA): TGTGCCAGTGAGAGCGGCATTGAGGTTTGGCAGTACTTC.

This chain connects TRBV30 to TRBJ2-7, with D perhaps TRBD2 (6 bases). CDR3 size: 14 residues. Germline loops: CDR1 GTSNPN, CDR2 SVGIG (reference sequence). The V end was cut by 4 bases, the J end by 4 bases, with 17 bases between. CDR3 nucleotide sequence: TGTGCCTGGACCCCGGGGGTAGAGACTTACGAGCAGTACTTC. This translates into CAWTPGVETYEQYF.

This sequence joins TRBV2 and TRBJ2-2, with 7 nucleotides matching TRBD2. The CDR3 sequence is 16 residues long. The germline V gene has CDR1 SNHLY and CDR2 FYNNEI. J lost 1 base, V lost 6 bases, and 8 bases had no gene match. Here the CDR3 DNA reads TGTGCCAGCAGACGGACTAGTGGGGGGAACACCGGGGAGCTGTTTTTT. It codes for CASRRTSGGNTGELFF.

The rearrangement joins TRBV7-8 to TRBJ1-1, with TRBD1 as a possible D gene (6 bases). The ends were cut back, 6 bases at V and 4 bases at J, with 12 bases in the middle. Germline loops: CDR1 SGHVS, CDR2 FQNEAQ. The CDR3 loop spans 13 amino acids. The DNA of the CDR3 is TGTGCCAGCAGAGGACAGTTTCGCACTGAAGCTTTCTTT. Protein product: CASRGQFRTEAFF.

Points on this clone: Since no conserved phenylalanine or tryptophan closes the CDR3, a read error is the likely cause. The limits of the CDR3 on the DNA are not certain, so only TCRdb's listed CDR3 is given. The chain is built from TRBV6-6 and TRBJ1-1. Germline lookup yields CDR1 MNHNY and CDR2 SVGAGI (reference sequence). The CDR3 spans 13 amino acids, including both terminal residues. The CDR3 spells CASSYSKVREALS.

This chain joins TRBV7-2 and TRBJ2-1, with unresolved D. Germline V CDR1 and CDR2: SGHTA, FQGNSA. The CDR3 loop spans 13 amino acids. Trimming took 1 base from V and 8 from J, leaving 9 bases between them. This CDR3 is CASSLEVAYEQFF. The CDR3, as DNA: TGTGCCAGCAGCTTAGAGGTAGCCTATGAGCAGTTCTTC. The whole variable domain, remainder taken from reference TRBV7-2 and TRBJ2-1, is GAGVSQSPSNKVTEKGKDVELRCDPISGHTALYWYRQSLGQGLEFLIYFQGNSAPDKSGLPSDRFSAERTGGSVSTLTIQRTQQEDSAVYLCASSLEVAYEQFFGPGTRLTVL.

V usage is TRBV9 and J usage is TRBJ2-7, with 8 bases identical to TRBD1. CDR3 length equals 13 residues. CDR1 is SGDLS, CDR2 YYNGEE, per germline. Unmatched junction bases numbered 6, after V lost 4 bases and J lost 6 bases. Here the CDR3 DNA reads TGTGCCAGCAGCACACAGACAGGGGCCGAGCAGTACTTC. Translation gives CASSTQTGAEQYF.

The J gene is TRBJ2-7, the V gene TRBV25-1, with 12 positions matching TRBD2. V lost 3 bases and J lost 3; bases outside the gene matches: 3. Per the germline V gene, CDR1 is MGHDK and CDR2 is SYGVNS. The CDR3 length is 15 residues. CDR3 loop: CASSDPTSGSYEQYF. CDR3 sequence (DNA): TGTGCCAGCAGTGATCCGACTAGCGGGAGCTACGAGCAGTACTTC.

This rearrangement joins TRBV30 to TRBJ1-2, with no clear D. CDR3 length: 13 residues. V was shortened by 5 bases and J by 4 bases, with 14 bases between the two germline ends. CDR1 is GTSNPN, CDR2 SVGIG, per germline (reference sequence). The CDR3 nucleotides are TGTGCCTGGGGGCACGCAGCGGGCTATGGCTACACCTTC. Translated, it gives CAWGHAAGYGYTF.

The gene calls are TRBV11-2 and TRBJ2-7; 10 bases align to TRBD2. The V gene's germline CDR1 is SGHAT and CDR2 FQNNGV. The CDR3 runs 15 residues. Trimming removed 4 bases from V and 6 bases from J; junction bases left unmatched: 9. CDR3 protein: CASSWPSGSIFEQYF. In nucleotides, the CDR3 is TGTGCCAGCAGCTGGCCTAGCGGGAGCATTTTCGAGCAGTACTTC. Drawing the rest from reference TRBV11-2 and TRBJ2-7, the complete variable domain is EAGVAQSPRYKIIEKRQSVAFWCNPISGHATLYWYQQILGQGPKLLIQFQNNGVVDDSQLPKDRFSAERLKGVDSTLKIQPAKLEDSAVYLCASSWPSGSIFEQYFGPGTRLTVT.